Following are 26 T cell receptor beta chains from one sample sequenced in a study of blood T cell repertoires in COVID-19. The method was immunoSEQ multiplex PCR; TCRdb's version includes in-frame clones alone and lacks a portion of them. The sample consists of some 33,000 clones, more than 70% of them appearing once. Sequences were obtained from peripheral blood. The receptors here all came from a human donor in a cohort sampled during active COVID-19.

The V call is TRBV7-3, the J call TRBJ1-5; D is undetermined. Germline V gives CDR1 SGHTA, CDR2 FQGTGA. The CDR3 is made up of 13 amino acids. V was pared by 5 bases and J by 6 bases, with 11 bases between. The CDR3 sequence: CASSVGIGQPQHF. Written as DNA, the CDR3 is TGTGCCAGCAGCGTGGGCATTGGTCAGCCCCAGCATTTT.

The chain couples TRBV30 to TRBJ2-3; 7 bases are shared with TRBD1. Germline lookup yields CDR1 GTSNPN and CDR2 SVGIG (reference sequence). The V and J ends lost 0 bases and 11 bases, in that order; junction bases with no gene match: 5. CDR3 length equals 12 residues. The CDR3 nucleotides read TGTGCCTGGAGTGTTCCCGGGACAGAGCAGTATTTT. Translating it yields CAWSVPGTEQYF.

The chain employs TRBV10-2 and TRBJ2-1; D unclear. Looked up from germline, CDR1 is WSHSY and CDR2 is SAAADI. The CDR3 loop spans 12 amino acids. The V and J ends lost 4 bases and 4 bases respectively, with 5 bases between them. The CDR3 sequence: CASSVLYNEQFF. For the CDR3, the DNA is TGCGCCAGCAGTGTTCTGTACAATGAGCAGTTCTTC.

V is TRBV7-3 and J is TRBJ1-3; the D gene is possibly TRBD1 (6 bases). Trimming stripped 5 bases from V and 3 bases from J, with 11 bases between. The CDR3 consists of 14 residues. Per germline, CDR1 SGHTA and CDR2 FQGTGA. CDR3 nucleotide sequence: TGTGCCAGCAGCCGAGGGGGAAGTGGAAACACCATATATTTT. It codes for CASSRGGSGNTIYF. Supplemented by reference TRBV7-3 and TRBJ1-3, the full variable domain reads GAGVSQTPSNKVTEKGKYVELRCDPISGHTALYWYRQSLGQGPEFLIYFQGTGAADDSGLPNDRFFAVRPEGSVSTLKIQRTERGDSAVYLCASSRGGSGNTIYFGEGSWLTVV.

This chain links TRBV2 with TRBJ2-3; 8 bases agree with TRBD1. The CDR3 contains 18 residues. The germline gives CDR1 SNHLY, CDR2 FYNNEI. V gave up 6 bases and J gave up 0 bases; unmatched junction bases: 14. The CDR3 sequence is CASSTGTGISRSTDTQYF. CDR3 bases: TGTGCCAGCAGCACCGGGACAGGAATCTCCCGTAGCACAGATACGCAGTATTTT.

DNA for the CDR3: TGTGCCAGCAGCACAGGGTATGAAAAACTGTTTTTT. Translated: CASSTGYEKLFF. This chain connects TRBV2 to TRBJ1-4, with D maybe TRBD1 (6 bases). This CDR3 contains 12 residues. Looked up from germline, CDR1 is SNHLY and CDR2 is FYNNEI. The germline V and J ends were trimmed by 6 bases and 6 bases, with 8 bases remaining between them.

The chain employs TRBV5-1 and TRBJ2-1, with D maybe TRBD2 (5 bases). V was trimmed by 5 bases and J by 5 bases, leaving 14 bases between them. This CDR3 comprises 14 residues. The V gene's germline CDR1 is SGHRS and CDR2 YFSETQ. The CDR3 DNA sequence: TGCGCCAGCAGGCCCAGCGGAGACAACAATGAGCAGTTCTTC. Amino acid sequence: CASRPSGDNNEQFF.

The chain is built from TRBV21-1 and TRBJ1-5; the table's D call TRBD1 went unverified against the DNA. TRBV21-1 is designated a pseudogene. This CDR3 is built from 15 residues. The CDR3 here is CASKGEGFGNQPQHF. The CDR3 coding sequence is TGTGCCAGCAAGGGGGAAGGGTTTGGCAATCAGCCCCAGCATTTT.

A few counts support this clone. The chain employs TRBV6-5 and TRBJ2-2; no firm D call. This CDR3 contains 14 residues. The V gene lost 8 bases and the J gene lost 3 bases, with 13 bases spanning the gap. Germline-derived CDR1 and CDR2 are MNHEY and SVGAGI. The CDR3 reads CASGWRPHTGELFF. CDR3 DNA sequence: TGTGCCAGCGGGTGGCGGCCACACACCGGGGAGCTGTTTTTT.

The chain links TRBV19 to TRBJ2-3; no clear D. CDR1 and CDR2 from the germline V gene are LNHDA and SQIVND (reference sequence). V dropped 3 bases and J dropped 2 bases, with 6 bases sitting between them. The CDR3 covers 13 residues. CDR3: CASSIFLTDTQYF. The CDR3 DNA follows: TGTGCCAGTAGTATTTTCCTCACAGATACGCAGTATTTT. The full variable domain, rest sourced from reference TRBV19 and TRBJ2-3, is DGGITQSPKYLFRKEGQNVTLSCEQNLNHDAMYWYRQDPGQGLRLIYYSQIVNDFQKGDIAEGYSVSREKKESFPLTVTSAQKNPTAFYLCASSIFLTDTQYFGPGTRLTVL.

This chain connects TRBV6-5 to TRBJ1-3; TRBD1 agrees at 9 bases. The J segment lost 16 bases and the V segment lost 6 bases, leaving 16 bases of the junction unmatched. The CDR3 is made up of 14 amino acids. Germline CDR1 and CDR2: MNHEY and SVGAGI. This CDR3 reads CASSPRDRVPPPYF. Written as DNA, the CDR3 is TGTGCCAGCAGCCCACGGGACAGGGTCCCTCCGCCCTATTTT.

By share of the sample, this clone is large. This chain joins TRBV14 and TRBJ1-2; D unclear. Germline V gives CDR1 SGHDN, CDR2 FVKESK. V lost 1 base and J 13 bases, leaving 16 bases between the germline ends. The CDR3 runs 13 residues. The CDR3, as DNA: TGTGCCAGCAGCCAAGGCAGGCCGAATAAAGGCACCTTC. Translated: CASSQGRPNKGTF.

V usage is TRBV28 and J usage is TRBJ2-7; 12 bases align to TRBD2. Per germline, CDR1 MDHEN and CDR2 SYDVKM. J was trimmed by 5 bases and V by 8 bases; bases with no gene match: 7. The length of the CDR3 is 14 residues. The DNA of the CDR3 is TGTGCCAGCCTGACTAGCGGGAGCGTCAACGAGCAGTACTTC. As protein: CASLTSGSVNEQYF.

The genes are TRBV19 and TRBJ2-3; D might be TRBD2 (5 bases). The V end was cut by 7 bases, the J end by 3 bases, with 8 bases between. The CDR3 totals 12 residues. The germline V gene encodes CDR1 LNHDA and CDR2 SQIVND (reference sequence). The CDR3 DNA follows: TGTGCCAGTACGGGGTGGACAGATACGCAGTATTTT. This encodes CASTGWTDTQYF.

CDR3 amino acids: CASSEGGGVGAPLHF. As DNA, the CDR3 is TGTGCCAGCAGTGAAGGAGGAGGGGTGGGGGCACCCCTCCACTTT. The J gene is TRBJ1-6, the V gene TRBV2; maybe TRBD1 (5 bases). Germline CDR1 SNHLY, CDR2 FYNNEI. Trimming took 1 base from V and 11 from J, leaving 15 bases between them. The CDR3 loop spans 15 amino acids.

As for this clone: At one end the junction does not follow the germline gene, possibly because of a read error. The rearrangement links TRBV6-1 to TRBJ2-7; TRBD2 matches 8 bases. Germline lookup yields CDR1 MNHNS and CDR2 SASEGT. This CDR3 region has 16 residues. The CDR3 DNA is TGTGCCAACAGTGAACGCGGACTAGCCTTTACTTACGAGCAGTACTTC. Translating it yields CANSERGLAFTYEQYF.

The rearrangement links TRBV6-6 to TRBJ2-7; TRBD2 matches 7 bases. The CDR3 runs 13 residues. Germline trimming cut 4 bases from V and 5 bases from J; bases unmatched to any gene: 5. Germline values: CDR1 MNHNY, CDR2 SVGAGI (reference sequence). The chain's CDR3 is CASSLPGRDEQYF. In nucleotides, the CDR3 is TGTGCCAGCAGTTTGCCGGGGAGGGACGAGCAGTACTTC.

The chain is built from TRBV30 and TRBJ2-7; D is perhaps TRBD2 (6 bases). The germline CDR1 and CDR2 sequences are GTSNPN and SVGIG (reference sequence). The CDR3 contains 14 residues. Trimming cost V 2 bases and J 4 bases, with 15 bases left between them. CDR3 nucleotides: TGTGCCTGGAGTTGGAGGGTAGGGTCATACGAGCAGTACTTC. Translating it yields CAWSWRVGSYEQYF.

On this clone itself: The same CDR3 also results from other DNA sequences found in this sample. V and J are TRBV10-1 and TRBJ1-5, with 11 bases aligning to TRBD1. The CDR3 runs 16 residues. J was trimmed by 2 bases and V by 5 bases; bases with no gene match: 5. Germline CDR1 WNHNN, CDR2 SYGVQD (reference sequence). CDR3 coding DNA: TGCGCCAGCAGTTGGACAGGGGGCGTCGGCAATCAGCCCCAGCATTTT. Protein: CASSWTGGVGNQPQHF.

The V gene is TRBV5-6, the J gene TRBJ1-1, with D possibly matching TRBD1 (6 bases). V lost 4 bases and J lost 7, with 11 bases in between. The CDR3 runs to 12 residues. CDR1 is SGHDT and CDR2 is YYEEEE in the germline V gene. The chain's CDR3 is CASSRRTDEAFF. The CDR3 DNA reads as TGTGCCAGCAGCCGACGGACAGATGAAGCTTTCTTT.

The genes are TRBV11-2 and TRBJ2-7; 12 bases map to TRBD2. The germline V gene encodes CDR1 SGHAT and CDR2 FQNNGV. V gave up 7 bases and J gave up 5 bases; unmatched junction bases: 6. This CDR3 has 14 residues. The chain's CDR3 is CASKPLAGGNEQYF. DNA of the CDR3: TGTGCCAGCAAACCCCTAGCGGGGGGGAACGAGCAGTACTTC.

Of note for this clone: The germline gene is not matched at one end of the junction; a read error may be the cause. V is TRBV19 and J is TRBJ2-7; 7 bases are a match to TRBD2. From germline, CDR1 is LNHDA and CDR2 SQIVND (reference sequence). The CDR3 runs 13 residues. The CDR3 reads CASGGSGSSEQYF. In DNA, the CDR3 is TGTGCCAGTGGGGGTAGCGGGTCCTCCGAGCAGTACTTC.

The J gene is TRBJ2-5, the V gene TRBV7-8; 7 nucleotides line up with TRBD2. In germline, CDR1 is SGHVS, CDR2 FQNEAQ. The CDR3 runs 14 residues. J lost 1 base, V lost 5 bases, and 4 bases had no gene match. CDR3 DNA sequence: TGTGCCAGCAGCGTAAGACTAGCCCAAGAGACCCAGTACTTC. Amino acids: CASSVRLAQETQYF. Filled out from reference TRBV7-8 and TRBJ2-5, the complete variable domain reads GAGVSQSPRYKVAKRGQDVALRCDPISGHVSLFWYQQALGQGPEFLTYFQNEAQLDKSGLPSDRFFAERPEGSVSTLKIQRTQQEDSAVYLCASSVRLAQETQYFGPGTRLLVL.

This clone is categorized as medium-sized. The chain recombines TRBV5-1 with TRBJ2-3, with TRBD2 matching over 11 bases. CDR1 and CDR2 (germline): SGHRS, YFSETQ. V shed 0 bases and J 0 bases; nucleotides not matched to a gene: 0. CDR3 size: 16 residues. In DNA form, the CDR3 reads TGCGCCAGCAGCTTGGGACTAGCGGGGAGCACAGATACGCAGTATTTT. Translated: CASSLGLAGSTDTQYF.

The chain couples TRBV5-1 to TRBJ2-5; the match to TRBD2 covers 13 bases. The CDR3 has 15 amino acids. With 4 bases clipped from V and 2 bases from J, the junction kept 2 bases outside the gene matches. Germline-derived CDR1 and CDR2 are SGHRS and YFSETQ. CDR3 amino acids: CASSPGLAGQETQYF. In nucleotides, the CDR3 is TGCGCCAGCAGCCCGGGACTAGCGGGACAAGAGACCCAGTACTTC.

This clone was counted once. This chain links TRBV6-1 with TRBJ1-5, with 9 bases fitting TRBD1. From germline, CDR1 is MNHNS and CDR2 SASEGT. After removal of 3 bases from V and 6 bases from J, the junction contained 6 bases not matched to a gene. This CDR3 has 15 residues. CDR3 region: CASSDQTGGRQPQHF. CDR3 DNA: TGTGCCAGCAGTGACCAAACAGGGGGCCGTCAGCCCCAGCATTTT.